The 5 T cell receptor beta chains below all came from one sample that was sequenced in a study of cytomegalovirus exposure and HLA in healthy donors. Primers for the PCR totalled 60 Vbeta and 13 Jbeta. The table came from immunoSEQ multiplex PCR; TCRdb's copy has only in-frame clones and leaves some out. Altogether roughly 150,000 clones are present, under 85% being singletons, with the ten largest covering under 7%. The sequenced material came from PBMCs. The receptor source for this set is a woman aged 18-29 years in good health and CMV-seropositive.

In this sample, this clone turned up a few times. The chain uses TRBV19 and TRBJ1-3; D remains ambiguous. Trimming pared 3 bases from V and 2 bases from J, leaving 11 bases between. This CDR3 region has 15 residues. Germline loops: CDR1 LNHDA, CDR2 SQIVND (reference sequence). The CDR3 region has the DNA TGTGCCAGTAGTATCGCCACTCAAGCTGGAAACACCATATATTTT. It codes for CASSIATQAGNTIYF.

The chain is built from TRBV19 and TRBJ2-2; 9 positions match TRBD2. The V segment lost 6 bases and the J segment 7 bases; nucleotides outside the gene matches: 9. Germline V gene lookup returns CDR1 LNHDA and CDR2 SQIVND (reference sequence). This CDR3 is 15 amino acids long. CDR3 amino acids: CASRPGGTSNGELFF. CDR3 bases: TGTGCCAGTAGACCCGGCGGGACTAGCAACGGGGAGCTGTTTTTT.

The V gene is TRBV18, the J gene TRBJ2-7; 10 positions match TRBD1. CDR3 length: 16 residues. Unmatched junction bases numbered 4, after V lost 0 bases and J lost 2 bases. CDR1 and CDR2 from the germline V gene are KGHSH and LQKENI. Here the CDR3 reads CASSPPRDRGTYEQYF. The CDR3 DNA reads as TGTGCCAGCTCACCACCTAGGGACAGGGGCACCTACGAGCAGTACTTC.

This chain uses TRBV2 with TRBJ2-5; 9 positions match TRBD1. The V and J ends lost 6 bases and 5 bases, in that order; junction bases with no gene match: 10. The CDR3 extends over 15 amino acids. Per the germline V gene, CDR1 is SNHLY and CDR2 is FYNNEI. The CDR3 here is CASREPGQGGETQYF. In DNA form, the CDR3 reads TGTGCCAGCAGAGAACCGGGACAGGGCGGGGAGACCCAGTACTTC.

The chain recombines TRBV27 with TRBJ2-2, with 10 nucleotides matching TRBD2. Germline V lookup: CDR1 MNHEY, CDR2 SMNVEV (reference sequence). The CDR3 sequence is 13 residues long. V shed 5 bases, J shed 6 bases, and the junction held 0 bases outside the gene matches. Here the CDR3 reads CASSLAGAGELFF. The DNA of the CDR3 is TGTGCCAGCAGTCTAGCGGGGGCCGGGGAGCTGTTTTTT.